These 7 T cell receptor beta chains share one sample of origin, sequenced in a study of blood T cells in healthy people across ages. Then a second PCR, running roughly 7 to 11 cycles, was carried out with a sample-barcoded 5' primer and a J-beta primer mix. Each CDR3 protein is one row after TCRdb ran MiXCR on the 5' RACE reads. The sample lists 850,000 to 1,000,000 distinct CDR3 sequences; around 49% were seen once. Sequencing was performed on blood. The receptor source for this set is a man between 25 and 39 years old in good health.

The chain carries TRBV25-1 and TRBJ1-5; D is undetermined. V lost 8 bases and J 0 bases, leaving 11 bases between the germline ends. This CDR3 comprises 14 residues. CDR1 is MGHDK, CDR2 SYGVNS, per germline. CDR3 amino acids: CASGSWSSNQPQHF. Here the CDR3 DNA reads TGTGCCAGCGGCTCCTGGAGTAGCAATCAGCCCCAGCATTTT.

This clonotype was counted at least ten times. V and J are TRBV5-1 and TRBJ2-1; TRBD1 or TRBD2 may be the D gene (6 bases each). Between the trimmed V and J ends, which lost 1 base and 7 bases, there was a span of 12 bases. Germline V gene lookup returns CDR1 SGHRS and CDR2 YFSETQ. This CDR3 has 14 amino acids. The CDR3 loop reads CASSLTGGGNEQFF. DNA for the CDR3: TGCGCCAGCAGCTTGACCGGGGGCGGGAATGAGCAGTTCTTC.

V and J are TRBV5-1 and TRBJ1-4; perhaps TRBD1 as D (5 bases). Germline V gives CDR1 SGHRS, CDR2 YFSETQ. The CDR3 covers 14 residues. Trimming stripped 4 bases from V and 6 bases from J, with 13 bases between. CDR3 region: CASSVTVGDEKLFF. In DNA form, the CDR3 reads TGCGCCAGCAGCGTGACGGTGGGGGATGAAAAACTGTTTTTT.

This sequence joins TRBV3-1 and TRBJ1-1; a weak D match, TRBD1 (5 bases). The CDR3 is 13 amino acids. V lost 4 bases and J 6 bases, leaving 12 bases between the germline ends. Germline V gene data show CDR1 as LGHDT and CDR2 as YNNKEL (reference sequence). The CDR3 nucleotides read TGTGCCAGCAGCCCCAGGAGGGGATCTGAAGCTTTCTTT. Its protein is CASSPRRGSEAFF.

This chain connects TRBV7-9 to TRBJ1-6, with D uncertain. Trimming pared 5 bases from V and 2 bases from J, leaving 10 bases between. CDR1 SEHNR and CDR2 FQNEAQ come from the germline V gene (reference sequence). The length of the CDR3 is 15 residues. The CDR3 DNA sequence: TGTGCCAGCAGCCAAGGTGGCGCCTATAATTCACCCCTCCACTTT. Its translation: CASSQGGAYNSPLHF.

This clonotype was seen only a few times. The rearrangement links TRBV4-1 to TRBJ1-2; the match to TRBD1 covers 7 bases. CDR1 is MGHRA, CDR2 YSYEKL, per germline. The V gene end was trimmed by 2 bases and the J gene end by 2 bases; junction bases not matched to a gene: 5. The CDR3 spans 15 residues. This chain's CDR3 is CASSQRTGINYGYTF. In DNA, the CDR3 is TGCGCCAGCAGCCAAAGGACAGGAATAAACTATGGCTACACCTTC.

The gene calls are TRBV10-3 and TRBJ2-1; TRBD1 matches 10 bases. Germline-derived CDR1 and CDR2 are ENHRY and SYGVKD. With 4 bases clipped from V and 3 bases from J, the junction kept 6 bases outside the gene matches. The CDR3 runs 16 residues. The CDR3 spells CAISGRRTGGYNEQFF. DNA of the CDR3: TGTGCCATCAGTGGGAGACGGACAGGGGGCTACAATGAGCAGTTCTTC.